Listed here are 30 T cell receptor beta chains from one sample, sequenced in a study of OX40 agonist ivuxolimab in advanced cancers. Assay used: immunoSEQ multiplex PCR; TCRdb lists only in-frame clones, some missing. The data hold roughly 120,000 clones, with 85% to 95% observed a single time. The sequenced sample was CD4+ or CD8+ T cells sorted from blood, obtained in a trial of the OX40 agonist ivuxolimab. The source of these receptors is an adult with an advanced solid tumor such as melanoma, head and neck, liver or kidney cancer.

V is TRBV7-3 and J is TRBJ2-7; D is unresolved. The CDR3 runs to 13 residues. Germline CDR1 and CDR2: SGHTA and FQGTGA. Trimming removed 5 bases from V and 7 bases from J, with 15 bases in between. The DNA for the CDR3 is TGTGCCAGCAGCGAATTCGCAATAGGAGAGCAGTACTTC. It yields the protein CASSEFAIGEQYF.

This clone was observed a single time. The chain combines TRBV2 with TRBJ2-2, with TRBD2 identical over 8 bases. The V and J ends lost 8 bases and 5 bases, in that order; junction bases with no gene match: 7. This CDR3 comprises 14 residues. Per the germline V gene, CDR1 is SNHLY and CDR2 is FYNNEI. CDR3 DNA: TGTGCCAGCCTTTCCGGGGGGGAAACCGGGGAGCTGTTTTTT. Translating it yields CASLSGGETGELFF.

The chain joins TRBV23-1 to TRBJ2-1, with a tentative D call TRBD2 (6 bases). Being an ORF, TRBV23-1 has a function that is uncertain. The CDR3 sequence is 13 residues long. The V and J ends lost 4 bases and 8 bases respectively, with 12 bases between them. The CDR3 nucleotides are TGCGCCAGCAGTCTAGTAGGAGGGGATGAGCAGTTCTTC. Amino acid sequence: CASSLVGGDEQFF.

This chain links TRBV7-8 with TRBJ2-7; D call uncertain. The germline CDR1 and CDR2 sequences are SGHVS and FQNEAQ. This CDR3 spans 14 amino acids. V lost 5 bases and J lost 0, with 11 bases in between. The CDR3 nucleotides are TGTGCCAGCAGCAGAGACGGGTTCTCCTACGAGCAGTACTTC. It encodes CASSRDGFSYEQYF.

The chain links TRBV6-5 to TRBJ1-5, with 8 positions matching TRBD1. This CDR3 is built from 15 residues. Germline V gene data show CDR1 as MNHEY and CDR2 as SVGAGI. V was pared by 6 bases and J by 6 bases, with 10 bases of the junction left unmatched. The CDR3 DNA reads as TGTGCCAGCAGCAGACTCCGGACAGGGACTCAGCCCCAGCATTTT. Translated, it gives CASSRLRTGTQPQHF.

The rearrangement uses TRBV6-1 and TRBJ2-2; a weak D match, TRBD2 (6 bases). The germline V and J ends were trimmed by 7 bases and 2 bases, with 11 bases remaining between them. The CDR3 has 14 residues. In germline, CDR1 is MNHNS, CDR2 SASEGT. The CDR3 bases are TGTGCCAGCATGAGGGACTTTAACACCGGGGAGCTGTTTTTT. Its protein product is CASMRDFNTGELFF.

This sequence joins TRBV27 and TRBJ1-2; 7 bases fit TRBD1. Germline V gene sequence: CDR1 MNHEY, CDR2 SMNVEV (reference sequence). The CDR3 totals 12 residues. After removal of 11 bases from V and 2 bases from J, the junction contained 5 bases not matched to a gene. CDR3 DNA sequence: TGTGCCGGCCAGGGGGAAAACTATGGCTACACCTTC. Amino acid sequence: CAGQGENYGYTF.

The chain carries TRBV7-8 and TRBJ2-7, with D possibly matching TRBD1 (6 bases). The germline V gene has CDR1 SGHVS and CDR2 FQNEAQ. The ends were cut back, 5 bases at V and 0 bases at J, with 11 bases in the middle. The CDR3 runs 14 residues. In DNA, the CDR3 is TGTGCCAGCAGCAGAGACAGGTTCTCCTACGAGCAGTACTTC. Encoded protein: CASSRDRFSYEQYF.

This clone was seen just once. The V call is TRBV27, the J call TRBJ2-1, with TRBD2 identical over 13 bases. The V gene end was trimmed by 10 bases and the J gene end by 0 bases; junction bases not matched to a gene: 9. This CDR3 comprises 17 residues. CDR1 and CDR2 from the germline V gene are MNHEY and SMNVEV (reference sequence). The CDR3 DNA reads TGTGCCATCCGGACTAGCGGGAGTGGGGGCTCCTACAATGAGCAGTTCTTC. It is translated as CAIRTSGSGGSYNEQFF.

This clone appeared once. The chain combines TRBV2 with TRBJ2-7; D not certain. This CDR3 has 15 residues. CDR1 and CDR2 from the germline V gene are SNHLY and FYNNEI. Trimming stripped 4 bases from V and 1 base from J, with 14 bases between. The CDR3 loop reads CASSAGAAGSYEQYF. The CDR3 nucleotides are TGTGCCAGCAGTGCTGGCGCAGCAGGATCCTACGAGCAGTACTTC.

This clone came up once. CDR3 in amino acids: CASRPTGVKGYEQYF. CDR3 in DNA: TGTGCCAGCAGGCCAACCGGGGTAAAAGGCTACGAGCAGTACTTC. The chain recombines TRBV28 with TRBJ2-7; D might be TRBD2 (5 bases). Per germline, CDR1 MDHEN and CDR2 SYDVKM. V gave up 6 bases and J gave up 3 bases, with 18 bases separating them. The CDR3 totals 15 residues.

The gene calls are TRBV5-1 and TRBJ2-7, with 9 bases lining up with TRBD1. CDR1 and CDR2 (germline): SGHRS, YFSETQ. This CDR3 is built from 15 residues. The V and J ends lost 7 bases and 9 bases, in that order; junction bases with no gene match: 17. The CDR3 is CASGRTGVPLEGQYF. The CDR3 region has the DNA TGCGCCAGCGGAAGGACAGGGGTTCCCCTAGAGGGGCAGTACTTC.

V is TRBV15 and J is TRBJ1-5; 8 bases are shared with TRBD1. Germline lookup yields CDR1 LNHNV and CDR2 YYDKDF (reference sequence). Trimming took 3 bases from V and 3 from J; bases not matched to a gene: 10. The CDR3 extends over 17 amino acids. The CDR3: CATSRRQGRFDNQPQHF. The DNA of the CDR3 is TGTGCCACCAGCAGGAGACAGGGGAGATTTGACAATCAGCCCCAGCATTTT.

V and J are TRBV28 and TRBJ1-4; 8 positions agree with TRBD1. The germline V gene has CDR1 MDHEN and CDR2 SYDVKM. The V segment lost 2 bases and the J segment 10 bases; nucleotides outside the gene matches: 6. This CDR3 has 14 amino acids. Written as DNA, the CDR3 is TGTGCCAGCAGTTTACGTACCGGGACAGGAAAACTGTTTTTT. The encoded protein is CASSLRTGTGKLFF.

The J gene is TRBJ1-1, the V gene TRBV11-1, with D uncertain. Looked up from germline, CDR1 is SGHAT and CDR2 is FQDESV (reference sequence). V dropped 6 bases and J dropped 12 bases, with 20 bases sitting between them. The length of the CDR3 is 13 residues. In nucleotides, the CDR3 is TGTGCCAGCAGTAAAGAGAAAGGCGGCTCAACTTTCTTT. Its protein product is CASSKEKGGSTFF.

The rearrangement uses TRBV11-1 and TRBJ2-5; D not certain. The germline gives CDR1 SGHAT, CDR2 FQDESV (reference sequence). The CDR3 runs 15 residues. V was shortened by 1 base and J by 1 base, with 10 bases between the two germline ends. The CDR3 DNA is TGTGCCAGCAGCTTAGGTGGCAGGCCCCAAGAGACCCAGTACTTC. Its protein product is CASSLGGRPQETQYF. The full variable domain, its missing parts supplied by reference TRBV11-1 and TRBJ2-5, is EAEVAQSPRYKITEKSQAVAFWCDPISGHATLYWYRQILGQGPELLVQFQDESVVDDSQLPKDRFSAERLKGVDSTLKIQPAELGDSAMYLCASSLGGRPQETQYFGPGTRLLVL.

The CDR3 region is CASRLASSGSYEQYF. The CDR3 DNA reads as TGTGCCAGCCGCCTCGCGTCTAGCGGGAGCTACGAGCAGTACTTC. The chain couples TRBV19 to TRBJ2-7; 10 bases are shared with TRBD2. CDR1 and CDR2 from the germline V gene are LNHDA and SQIVND (reference sequence). The CDR3 has 15 residues. Germline trimming cut 9 bases from V and 3 bases from J; bases unmatched to any gene: 11.

V and J are TRBV19 and TRBJ1-2; 7 bases agree with TRBD1. J lost 4 bases, V lost 4 bases, and 9 bases had no gene match. This CDR3 contains 15 residues. CDR1 and CDR2 from the germline V gene are LNHDA and SQIVND (reference sequence). This CDR3 reads CASSTPGQTFYGYTF. The CDR3 DNA reads TGTGCCAGTAGTACCCCGGGACAGACCTTCTATGGCTACACCTTC.

The V call is TRBV10-2, the J call TRBJ1-1; 7 bases are a match to TRBD1. Germline V gene data show CDR1 as WSHSY and CDR2 as SAAADI. This CDR3 has 14 amino acids. V shed 10 bases and J 1 base; nucleotides not matched to a gene: 9. The CDR3 loop is CATTGTERNTEAFF. CDR3 DNA sequence: TGCGCCACCACGGGGACAGAGAGGAACACTGAAGCTTTCTTT.

The V gene is TRBV10-3, the J gene TRBJ1-2, with 10 bases identical to TRBD1. V was clipped by 8 bases and J by 3 bases; unmatched bases: 3. CDR1 is ENHRY and CDR2 is SYGVKD in the germline V gene. CDR3 size: 13 residues. The chain's CDR3 is CAISGTGDYGYTF. The DNA for the CDR3 is TGTGCCATCTCCGGGACAGGGGACTATGGCTACACCTTC.

The rearrangement links TRBV18 to TRBJ1-4; D remains ambiguous. V shed 0 bases and J shed 3 bases, with 5 bases lying between them. Looked up from germline, CDR1 is KGHSH and CDR2 is LQKENI. This CDR3 is built from 14 residues. CDR3 sequence reads: CASSPPVSNEKLFF. The CDR3, as DNA: TGTGCCAGCTCACCACCAGTTTCTAATGAAAAACTGTTTTTT.

V usage is TRBV6-1 and J usage is TRBJ2-7, with D perhaps TRBD1 (7 bases). Looked up from germline, CDR1 is MNHNS and CDR2 is SASEGT. V dropped 6 bases and J dropped 1 base, with 16 bases sitting between them. The CDR3 extends over 15 amino acids. CDR3 DNA sequence: TGTGCCAGCAGCGGTCAGGGGGGAGGTTCCTACGAGCAGTACTTC. It is translated as CASSGQGGGSYEQYF.

The chain combines TRBV5-4 with TRBJ1-2; 8 bases line up with TRBD1. The V and J ends lost 4 bases and 3 bases, in that order; junction bases with no gene match: 2. The CDR3 contains 13 residues. CDR1 and CDR2 from the germline V gene are SGHNT and YYREEE (reference sequence). The CDR3 nucleotides read TGTGCCAGCAGCAAGGACAGGGACTATGGCTACACCTTC. This encodes CASSKDRDYGYTF. The full variable domain, rest sourced from reference TRBV5-4 and TRBJ1-2, is ETGVTQSPTHLIKTRGQQVTLRCSSQSGHNTVSWYQQALGQGPQFIFQYYREEENGRGNFPPRFSGLQFPNYSSELNVNALELDDSALYLCASSKDRDYGYTFGSGTRLTVV.

This sequence joins TRBV6-6 and TRBJ1-2; the match to TRBD1 covers 12 bases. V shed 0 bases, J shed 4 bases, and the junction held 3 bases outside the gene matches. The CDR3 has 16 amino acids. The germline CDR1 and CDR2 sequences are MNHNY and SVGAGI (reference sequence). CDR3: CASSYSGQGATYGYTF. CDR3 coding DNA: TGTGCCAGCAGTTACTCGGGACAGGGGGCGACCTATGGCTACACCTTC.

The CDR3 DNA reads as TGTGCCAGCAGTTTTAGGGTCCAGTTGGATACGCAGTATTTT. It translates to CASSFRVQLDTQYF. The V gene is TRBV28, the J gene TRBJ2-3, with D unclear. Trimming pared 3 bases from V and 6 bases from J, leaving 13 bases between. This CDR3 contains 14 residues. The germline gives CDR1 MDHEN, CDR2 SYDVKM.

The rearrangement joins TRBV7-3 to TRBJ2-1, with D uncertain. CDR1 is SGHTA and CDR2 is FQGTGA in the germline V gene. Trimming pared 0 bases from V and 0 bases from J, leaving 6 bases between. The CDR3 has 15 amino acids. The CDR3 is CASSLTVGSYNEQFF. In DNA, the CDR3 is TGTGCCAGCAGCTTAACAGTCGGCTCCTACAATGAGCAGTTCTTC.

The CDR3 here is CASSMGPGGLYGYTF. Here the CDR3 DNA reads TGTGCCAGTAGTATGGGTCCGGGCGGACTTTATGGCTACACCTTC. This chain connects TRBV19 to TRBJ1-2; D not resolved. CDR3 length equals 15 residues. Germline V gives CDR1 LNHDA, CDR2 SQIVND (reference sequence). V was shortened by 3 bases and J by 5 bases, with 16 bases between the two germline ends. Full variable domain (outside the CDR3, taken from reference TRBV19 and TRBJ1-2): DGGITQSPKYLFRKEGQNVTLSCEQNLNHDAMYWYRQDPGQGLRLIYYSQIVNDFQKGDIAEGYSVSREKKESFPLTVTSAQKNPTAFYLCASSMGPGGLYGYTFGSGTRLTVV.

J is TRBJ2-2 and V is TRBV11-3; D not certain. Germline values: CDR1 SGHNT, CDR2 YENEEA. V was shortened by 3 bases and J by 5 bases, with 7 bases between the two germline ends. The CDR3 length is 13 residues. The CDR3 loop reads CASSFRETGELFF. The CDR3 nucleotides are TGTGCCAGCAGCTTTCGTGAAACCGGGGAGCTGTTTTTT. Full variable domain (rest looked up from reference TRBV11-3 and TRBJ2-2): EAGVVQSPRYKIIEKKQPVAFWCNPISGHNTLYWYLQNLGQGPELLIRYENEEAVDDSQLPKDRFSAERLKGVDSTLKIQPAELGDSAVYLCASSFRETGELFFGEGSRLTVL.

V and J are TRBV6-1 and TRBJ1-5; D not certain. CDR3 length: 15 amino acids. CDR1 is MNHNS and CDR2 is SASEGT in the germline V gene. The V and J ends lost 7 bases and 1 base respectively, with 14 bases between them. CDR3: CASTFRWRSNQPQHF. The CDR3, as DNA: TGTGCCAGCACCTTCCGTTGGCGCAGCAATCAGCCCCAGCATTTT.

This chain uses TRBV11-1 with TRBJ2-5; D unclear. The germline V and J ends were trimmed by 6 bases and 4 bases, with 3 bases remaining between them. Germline V lookup: CDR1 SGHAT, CDR2 FQDESV (reference sequence). This CDR3 has 10 residues. The CDR3 DNA follows: TGTGCCAGCAGGGGAGAGACCCAGTACTTC. It specifies CASRGETQYF.